These 14 T cell receptor beta chains originate from one sample sequenced in a study of regulatory T cells in long-lasting Graves disease. As for time point: newly diagnosed GD, antithyroid drugs for less than 3 months. With RNA extracted from PBMCs as input, the TCR library was made. Construction of the TCR beta libraries employed iRepertoire HTBI primers in conjunction with Arm-PCR of CDR3 regions. MiXCR, applied by TCRdb to the multiplex PCR reads, yields one record per CDR3 protein. This table has roughly 500,000 distinct CDR3 sequences, around 15% appearing once. The sample was also reused in another study, on T cells in Graves' hyperthyroidism and ophthalmopathy.

Sequencing used peripheral blood mononuclear cells (PBMCs), obtained at new diagnosis, from a patient treated with antithyroid drugs. Receptors originate from a woman aged 45-65 years with Graves disease.

This clonotype has only a few counts. The chain links TRBV9 to TRBJ2-7; TRBD2 matches 9 bases. Losses at the gene ends were 0 bases for V and 2 bases for J; bases not matched to a gene: 3. The CDR3 loop spans 15 amino acids. The V gene's germline CDR1 is SGDLS and CDR2 YYNGEE. CDR3 in amino acids: CASSVVAGGPYEQYF. The CDR3 DNA is TGTGCCAGCAGCGTAGTGGCGGGAGGGCCCTACGAGCAGTACTTC.

This clonotype was recorded many times. The chain is built from TRBV2 and TRBJ2-1; D might be TRBD1 (5 bases). The CDR3 length is 12 residues. In germline, CDR1 is SNHLY, CDR2 FYNNEI. Trimming took 6 bases from V and 10 from J, leaving 13 bases between them. CDR3 nucleotide sequence: TGTGCCAGCAGGTCCAGGGTTCTGGAGCAGTTCTTC. The encoded protein is CASRSRVLEQFF.

This clonotype was counted many times. The CDR3 region is CASSSEGAPGNQPQHF. The CDR3, as DNA: TGTGCCAGCAGTTCCGAGGGGGCGCCCGGCAATCAGCCCCAGCATTTT. V is TRBV27 and J is TRBJ1-5; 7 bases line up with TRBD1. CDR1 and CDR2 from the germline V gene are MNHEY and SMNVEV (reference sequence). The CDR3 runs 16 residues. V lost 4 bases and J lost 2; bases outside the gene matches: 8.

This clonotype was found many times. The chain has TRBV5-6 and TRBJ2-7; 8 bases fit TRBD1. Germline V lookup: CDR1 SGHDT, CDR2 YYEEEE. Losses at the gene ends were 2 bases for V and 4 bases for J; bases not matched to a gene: 5. CDR3 length: 14 amino acids. CDR3: CASSLQGVEYEQYF. CDR3 sequence (DNA): TGTGCCAGCAGCTTACAGGGGGTAGAATACGAGCAGTACTTC.

This chain joins TRBV30 and TRBJ2-1, with D unresolved. This CDR3 is 17 amino acids long. The germline V gene encodes CDR1 GTSNPN and CDR2 SVGIG (reference sequence). Trimming cost V 3 bases and J 0 bases, with 18 bases left between them. CDR3 sequence: CAWSDARISSSYNEQFF. The DNA for the CDR3 is TGTGCCTGGAGCGACGCCAGGATATCGAGCTCCTACAATGAGCAGTTCTTC.

Worth noting for this clonotype: Mismatch with germline at one junction end may stem from a read error. The chain combines TRBV5-5 with TRBJ2-1, with 8 positions matching TRBD2. Germline V gives CDR1 SGHKS, CDR2 YYEKEE (reference sequence). This CDR3 is 17 amino acids long. This CDR3 is CASSSASGGGSYNGQFF. The CDR3 DNA reads TGTGCCAGCAGCTCAGCCTCGGGGGGGGGCTCCTACAATGGGCAGTTCTTC.

There are many counts of this clonotype. Compared with germline, one end of the junction differs, possibly owing to a read error. This chain links TRBV7-7 with TRBJ2-1; 7 bases line up with TRBD1. The germline V gene encodes CDR1 SSHAT and CDR2 FNYEAQ (reference sequence). The CDR3 is 15 amino acids. CDR3 loop: CASSQNPGQYNEQFF. CDR3 nucleotide sequence: TGTGCTAGCAGCCAGAATCCGGGACAGTACAATGAGCAGTTCTTC.

Note on this clonotype: Given the absence of the conserved phenylalanine or tryptophan at the CDR3 end, a read error is likely. The CDR3 nucleotides are TGCGCCAGCAGCACGAAAGAGACCCAGTACGTC. The encoded protein is CASSTKETQYV. V is TRBV5-1 and J is TRBJ2-5; no clear D gene. Germline CDR1 SGHRS, CDR2 YFSETQ. Trimming shortened V by 4 bases and J by 3 bases, and 4 bases separated the two germline ends. The CDR3 has 11 amino acids.

This clonotype was seen many times. The rearrangement uses TRBV12-3 or TRBV12-4 and TRBJ2-3; D is undetermined. This CDR3 has 12 residues. The V end lost 6 bases, the J end lost 0 bases, and 4 bases lay between the germline ends. CDR3 in DNA: TGTGCCAGCAGACCTAGCACAGATACGCAGTATTTT. Its protein is CASRPSTDTQYF.

The genes are TRBV19 and TRBJ2-2; 11 bases are a match to TRBD1. Unmatched junction bases numbered 9, after V lost 3 bases and J lost 3 bases. The length of the CDR3 is 18 residues. Germline lookup yields CDR1 LNHDA and CDR2 SQIVND (reference sequence). Here the CDR3 reads CASSIRTGGPHDTGELFF. The CDR3 coding sequence is TGTGCCAGTAGTATCCGGACAGGGGGCCCCCACGACACCGGGGAGCTGTTTTTT.

This clonotype has at least ten counts. The chain combines TRBV10-3 with TRBJ1-4, with D perhaps TRBD1 (6 bases). This CDR3 has 13 residues. Trimming took off 7 bases at V and 8 bases at J, with 14 bases between the two ends. CDR1 and CDR2 from the germline V gene are ENHRY and SYGVKD. CDR3: CAIKGVQWEKLFF. The CDR3 coding sequence is TGTGCCATCAAGGGGGTCCAGTGGGAAAAACTGTTTTTT.

This chain links TRBV28 with TRBJ1-2; D not certain. Trimming took 2 bases from V and 0 from J, leaving 10 bases between them. CDR3 length equals 15 residues. CDR1 is MDHEN and CDR2 is SYDVKM in the germline V gene. In nucleotides, the CDR3 is TGTGCCAGCAGTTTAGCGAACTCAGCTAACTATGGCTACACCTTC. Translating it yields CASSLANSANYGYTF.

This clonotype was detected many times. The chain combines TRBV7-8 with TRBJ2-3; 13 nucleotides agree with TRBD2. The germline V gene encodes CDR1 SGHVS and CDR2 FQNEAQ. This CDR3 region has 16 residues. Germline trimming cut 5 bases from V and 4 bases from J; bases unmatched to any gene: 6. CDR3 DNA sequence: TGTGCCAGCAGCGCCCGACTAGCGGGAGGCCCAGATACGCAGTATTTT. Residues: CASSARLAGGPDTQYF.

Many counts were recorded for this clonotype. Germline is not matched at one junction end, which may reflect a read error. This chain connects TRBV19 to TRBJ2-3; TRBD2 is a possible D gene (6 bases). This CDR3 contains 14 residues. Germline lookup yields CDR1 LNHDA and CDR2 SQIVND (reference sequence). CDR3 nucleotide sequence: TGTGCCAGTAGTAGCGGGGCAGAAACAGATACGCAGTTTTTT. It translates to CASSSGAETDTQFF.